Following are 26 T cell receptor beta chains from one sample sequenced in a study of T cells in localized non-small cell lung cancer. The assay was immunoSEQ multiplex PCR, and TCRdb's table has in-frame clones only and misses some. The table has roughly 30,000 clones, 88% seen once; the top ten hold 4% to 5%. This specimen was peripheral blood, taken before any cancer treatment. The receptor set was obtained from a woman aged 40 to 75 with stage I lung adenocarcinoma.

This chain's CDR3 is CASSWGTSGGDEQYF. For the CDR3, the DNA is TGCGCCAGCAGCTGGGGCACTAGCGGGGGGGACGAGCAGTACTTC. V gene TRBV5-1 combines with J gene TRBJ2-7; 13 nucleotides line up with TRBD2. Germline CDR1 is SGHRS and CDR2 is YFSETQ. The CDR3 loop spans 15 amino acids. The trim removed 3 bases at V and 5 bases at J, leaving 5 bases unmatched. The variable domain in full, with the rest retrieved from reference TRBV5-1 and TRBJ2-7, is KAGVTQTPRYLIKTRGQQVTLSCSPISGHRSVSWYQQTPGQGLQFLFEYFSETQRNKGNFPGRFSGRQFSNSRSEMNVSTLELGDSALYLCASSWGTSGGDEQYFGPGTRLTVT.

CDR3 amino acids: CASSERQGGDEQFF. DNA of the CDR3: TGTGCCAGCAGTGAACGGCAGGGAGGCGATGAGCAGTTCTTC. The chain links TRBV6-4 to TRBJ2-1, with D possibly being TRBD2 (6 bases). V shed 3 bases and J shed 8 bases, with 14 bases lying between them. The CDR3 has 14 residues. Looked up from germline, CDR1 is MRHNA and CDR2 is SNTAGT.

The chain recombines TRBV5-6 with TRBJ2-5, with 9 bases aligning to TRBD2. The V gene end was trimmed by 2 bases and the J gene end by 2 bases; junction bases not matched to a gene: 10. This CDR3 contains 17 residues. Per germline, CDR1 SGHDT and CDR2 YYEEEE. CDR3 nucleotides: TGTGCCAGCAGCTTACTGGGGTTAGCGGGGGTACAAGAGACCCAGTACTTC. This encodes CASSLLGLAGVQETQYF.

The chain links TRBV6-1 to TRBJ2-2; no clear D. This CDR3 region has 16 residues. The ends were cut back, 4 bases at V and 4 bases at J, with 16 bases in the middle. Germline values: CDR1 MNHNS, CDR2 SASEGT. CDR3 nucleotide sequence: TGTGCCAGCAGTGTTATTCCGGTGGCTGTCACCGGGGAGCTGTTTTTT. Its protein is CASSVIPVAVTGELFF.

CDR3: CASVLSGANVLTF. The CDR3 DNA is TGTGCCAGTGTGCTATCTGGGGCCAACGTCCTGACTTTC. The V call is TRBV5-8, the J call TRBJ2-6; no clear D gene. The CDR3 spans 13 residues. V was pared by 8 bases and J by 1 base, with 7 bases between. Per the germline V gene, CDR1 is SGHTS and CDR2 is YDEGEE. The variable domain in full, completed from reference TRBV5-8 and TRBJ2-6, reads EAGVTQSPTHLIKTRGQQATLRCSPISGHTSVYWYQQALGLGLQFLLWYDEGEERNRGNFPPRFSGRQFPNYSSELNVNALELEDSALYLCASVLSGANVLTFGAGSRLTVL.

The chain recombines TRBV28 with TRBJ2-1; 7 bases agree with TRBD2. Trimming cost V 4 bases and J 2 bases; bases outside gene matches: 8. Germline V CDR1 and CDR2: MDHEN, SYDVKM. CDR3 length: 16 amino acids. CDR3 residues: CASSSRGVRAYNEQFF. The CDR3 nucleotides are TGTGCCAGCAGTTCCCGGGGGGTGAGGGCCTACAATGAGCAGTTCTTC.

The chain links TRBV2 to TRBJ2-2; D is ambiguous. Germline assignment: CDR1 SNHLY and CDR2 FYNNEI. The CDR3 spans 13 residues. The germline V and J ends were trimmed by 4 bases and 6 bases, with 9 bases remaining between them. The chain's CDR3 is CASSVGWAGELFF. DNA for the CDR3: TGTGCCAGCAGTGTAGGTTGGGCCGGGGAGCTGTTTTTT.

V is TRBV7-9 and J is TRBJ1-6; weak D call: TRBD1 (5 bases). This CDR3 contains 14 residues. Per germline, CDR1 SEHNR and CDR2 FQNEAQ (reference sequence). V was shortened by 7 bases and J by 7 bases, with 14 bases between the two germline ends. The CDR3 nucleotides read TGTGCCAGCACCGAGGCGGGGGGAAATTCACCCCTCCACTTT. Amino acid sequence: CASTEAGGNSPLHF.

This rearrangement joins TRBV18 to TRBJ2-4, with 7 bases identical to TRBD2. Trimming cost V 0 bases and J 0 bases; bases outside gene matches: 11. There are 19 residues in the CDR3. CDR1 and CDR2 (germline): KGHSH, LQKENI. The CDR3 spells CASSPPKSERGLAKNIQYF. DNA for the CDR3: TGTGCCAGCTCACCACCGAAGAGCGAGCGGGGATTAGCCAAAAACATTCAGTACTTC.

The rearrangement joins TRBV7-2 to TRBJ2-7; 11 positions agree with TRBD2. Trimming removed 5 bases from V and 7 bases from J; junction bases left unmatched: 7. CDR3 length: 14 residues. The germline gives CDR1 SGHTA, CDR2 FQGNSA. DNA for the CDR3: TGTGCCAGCAGCCAGACTAGCGGGGTCGGAGAGCAGTACTTC. This sequence encodes CASSQTSGVGEQYF.

The chain combines TRBV10-3 with TRBJ1-2, with D possibly matching TRBD1 (6 bases). The V end lost 8 bases, the J end lost 8 bases, and 15 bases lay between the germline ends. The CDR3 consists of 12 residues. CDR1 is ENHRY and CDR2 is SYGVKD in the germline V gene. CDR3 in DNA: TGTGCCATCCCGAGGGGGGGAAGCGGCTACACCTTC. It translates to CAIPRGGSGYTF.

The CDR3 nucleotides read TGTGCCAGCAGCTTGGGGGGACCCCTGACAGATACGCAGTATTTT. Protein product: CASSLGGPLTDTQYF. The chain employs TRBV5-4 and TRBJ2-3, with D perhaps assigned TRBD1 or TRBD2 (5 bases each). Trimming shortened V by 0 bases and J by 3 bases, and 11 bases separated the two germline ends. Germline-derived CDR1 and CDR2 are SGHNT and YYREEE (reference sequence). The CDR3 contains 15 residues.

The DNA for the CDR3 is TGTGCCAGCAGCCCAGGACTAGCGGGGGGGCTTTTAGGTGAGCAGTTCTTC. Protein sequence: CASSPGLAGGLLGEQFF. V gene TRBV9 combines with J gene TRBJ2-1; TRBD2 matches 15 bases. There are 17 residues in the CDR3. With V trimmed by 4 bases and J by 9 bases, 11 bases remained unmatched. CDR1 is SGDLS, CDR2 YYNGEE, per germline. Looking up the rest from reference TRBV9 and TRBJ2-1 gives the full variable domain: DSGVTQTPKHLITATGQRVTLRCSPRSGDLSVYWYQQSLDQGLQFLIQYYNGEERAKGNILERFSAQQFPDLHSELNLSSLELGDSALYFCASSPGLAGGLLGEQFFGPGTRLTVL.

The gene calls are TRBV7-9 and TRBJ1-5, with 8 bases aligning to TRBD1. J was trimmed by 0 bases and V by 6 bases; bases with no gene match: 7. There are 16 residues in the CDR3. Germline-derived CDR1 and CDR2 are SEHNR and FQNEAQ (reference sequence). In DNA form, the CDR3 reads TGTGCCAGCAGGAAACAGGGGGATCATAGCAATCAGCCCCAGCATTTT. It encodes CASRKQGDHSNQPQHF.

The chain links TRBV5-5 to TRBJ1-2, with 7 bases aligning to TRBD1. The CDR3 length is 12 residues. Germline V gene data show CDR1 as SGHKS and CDR2 as YYEKEE (reference sequence). V trimming: 7 bases; J trimming: 4 bases; junction bases outside the gene matches: 4. CDR3 DNA sequence: TGTGCCAGCCCAGGGGGGATCTATGGCTACACCTTC. Translating it yields CASPGGIYGYTF.

The genes are TRBV9 and TRBJ2-1; D is possibly TRBD1 (6 bases). Trimming removed 4 bases from V and 1 base from J, with 12 bases in between. There are 15 residues in the CDR3. The V gene's germline CDR1 is SGDLS and CDR2 YYNGEE. The CDR3 DNA sequence: TGTGCCAGCAGCTCCGGACAGCTTTCCTACAATGAGCAGTTCTTC. Translated, it gives CASSSGQLSYNEQFF.

The chain carries TRBV15 and TRBJ1-4; D gene unclear. CDR1 LNHNV and CDR2 YYDKDF come from the germline V gene (reference sequence). The V and J ends lost 1 base and 6 bases respectively, with 9 bases between them. The CDR3 spans 14 residues. The CDR3 DNA reads as TGTGCCACCAGCAGAGTCATTGGGTATGAAAAACTGTTTTTT. Translating gives CATSRVIGYEKLFF. The full variable domain, with the rest looked up from reference TRBV15 and TRBJ1-4, is DAMVIQNPRYQVTQFGKPVTLSCSQTLNHNVMYWYQQKSSQAPKLLFHYYDKDFNNEADTPDNFQSRRPNTSFCFLDIRSPGLGDTAMYLCATSRVIGYEKLFFGSGTQLSVL.

This clone was seen a few times. V and J are TRBV7-8 and TRBJ2-2, with D maybe TRBD1 (6 bases). With 1 base removed from V and 7 bases from J, the gap between germline ends came to 16 bases. CDR3 length equals 16 residues. Germline CDR1 is SGHVS and CDR2 is FQNEAQ. This CDR3 is CASSLGTGTIGGELFF. For the CDR3, the DNA is TGTGCCAGCAGCTTAGGGACGGGGACAATCGGCGGGGAGCTGTTTTTT.

V usage is TRBV19 and J usage is TRBJ2-6; no firm D call. The CDR3 has 16 residues. CDR1 is LNHDA and CDR2 is SQIVND in the germline V gene (reference sequence). The ends were cut back, 3 bases at V and 0 bases at J, with 9 bases in the middle. The CDR3 coding sequence is TGTGCCAGTAGTATGGAGCGTGGCTCTGGGGCCAACGTCCTGACTTTC. Protein: CASSMERGSGANVLTF.

V gene TRBV7-3 combines with J gene TRBJ2-2; D uncertain. Germline lookup yields CDR1 SGHTA and CDR2 FQGTGA. This CDR3 region has 13 residues. Trimming left V 4 bases short and J 0 bases short, with 3 bases between. CDR3 residues: CASSSANTGELFF. The CDR3 DNA follows: TGTGCCAGCAGCTCTGCGAACACCGGGGAGCTGTTTTTT.

This chain joins TRBV4-3 and TRBJ1-3; 7 bases align to TRBD1. The germline V gene encodes CDR1 LGHNA and CDR2 YSLEER. The CDR3 covers 15 residues. V was pared by 5 bases and J by 1 base, with 5 bases of the junction left unmatched. CDR3 protein: CASSAETGSGNTIYF. In DNA form, the CDR3 reads TGCGCCAGCAGCGCCGAGACAGGGTCTGGAAACACCATATATTTT.

The chain employs TRBV10-3 and TRBJ1-1, with 7 bases lining up with TRBD1. V shed 6 bases and J 1 base; nucleotides not matched to a gene: 8. From germline, CDR1 is ENHRY and CDR2 SYGVKD. The CDR3 extends over 15 amino acids. CDR3 residues: CAISSRQGRNTEAFF. The CDR3 region has the DNA TGTGCCATCAGCTCACGACAGGGAAGGAACACTGAAGCTTTCTTT.

The V gene is TRBV7-2, the J gene TRBJ2-2, with D unresolved. Germline-derived CDR1 and CDR2 are SGHTA and FQGNSA. The CDR3 is made up of 15 amino acids. Trimming removed 3 bases from V and 4 bases from J, with 12 bases in between. CDR3 coding DNA: TGTGCCAGCAGCTTCACAGCCAGAGTCACCGGGGAGCTGTTTTTT. It is translated as CASSFTARVTGELFF.

This chain joins TRBV9 and TRBJ1-3; D perhaps matches TRBD1 (6 bases). The CDR3 length is 14 residues. Germline CDR1 SGDLS, CDR2 YYNGEE. Trimming shortened V by 4 bases and J by 6 bases, and 14 bases separated the two germline ends. CDR3 coding DNA: TGTGCCAGCAGCCCTCAAGCAGGGGAAAACACCATATATTTT. Protein sequence: CASSPQAGENTIYF.

The rearrangement joins TRBV4-1 to TRBJ1-3; 7 positions agree with TRBD1. The CDR3 spans 14 residues. Looked up from germline, CDR1 is MGHRA and CDR2 is YSYEKL. With V trimmed by 3 bases and J by 2 bases, 1 base remained unmatched. The DNA of the CDR3 is TGCGCCAGCAGCCACGACAGGGCTGGAAACACCATATATTTT. Translated, it gives CASSHDRAGNTIYF.

As regards this clone: This specimen includes other DNA sequences encoding the same CDR3. V is TRBV5-1 and J is TRBJ2-2; the D gene is possibly TRBD1 (5 bases). This CDR3 is 15 amino acids long. V dropped 4 bases and J dropped 0 bases, with 10 bases sitting between them. Per germline, CDR1 SGHRS and CDR2 YFSETQ. This CDR3 reads CASSPDRPNTGELFF. The CDR3 DNA is TGCGCCAGCAGCCCCGACAGACCGAACACCGGGGAGCTGTTTTTT.